Listed below are T cell receptor beta chains from one sample, sequenced in a study of T cells in Graves' hyperthyroidism and ophthalmopathy. TCRdb redid the calling of the multiplex PCR reads with MiXCR, one entry per CDR3 protein. Found here are 350,000 to 450,000 distinct CDR3 sequences, about 18% of them singletons; the top ten hold roughly 35%. Specimen: blood. The receptor source for this set is a woman aged 30 to 39 with Graves' hyperthyroidism that later progressed to Graves' ophthalmopathy. Each CDR3 is given without its conserved first and last residue. Size values are once, few and many counts, or a class for expanded clones, and some rows have none.

clone size: many
J gene: TRBJ2-5
V gene: TRBV7-9
CDR3 protein: ASSLSRTEETQY

clone size: many
J gene: TRBJ2-6
V gene: TRBV5-1
CDR3 protein: ASSLEADYYVLT

clone size: many
J gene: TRBJ1-1
V gene: TRBV20-1
CDR3 protein: SARDLTENTEAF

clone size: many
J gene: TRBJ1-5
V gene: TRBV30
CDR3 protein: AWSLGLANQPQH

clone size: .
J gene: TRBJ2-7
V gene: TRBV6-4
CDR3 protein: ASSESDSYEQY

clone size: .
J gene: TRBJ1-4
V gene: TRBV7-9
CDR3 protein: ASSQDDSATNEKLF

clone size: many
J gene: TRBJ2-7
V gene: TRBV11-2
CDR3 protein: ASSPGRGGGLYEQY

clone size: few
J gene: TRBJ2-3
V gene: TRBV27
CDR3 protein: ASSLNPDTQY

clone size: many
J gene: TRBJ1-5
V gene: TRBV7-2
CDR3 protein: ASSLQGTNQPQH

clone size: many
J gene: TRBJ2-7
V gene: TRBV27
CDR3 protein: ASSFGGLSYEQY

clone size: many
J gene: TRBJ2-1
V gene: TRBV12-3/TRBV12-4
CDR3 protein: ASSPLRSYNEQF

clone size: many
J gene: TRBJ1-2
V gene: TRBV27
CDR3 protein: ASSSDRGGYGYT

clone size: .
J gene: TRBJ2-5
V gene: TRBV20-1
CDR3 protein: SARVGAGAVETQY

clone size: many
J gene: TRBJ2-3
V gene: TRBV7-9
CDR3 protein: ASSLIRAGGSTDTQY

clone size: few
J gene: TRBJ1-5
V gene: TRBV3-1
CDR3 protein: ASSQDRGWNQPQH

clone size: .
J gene: TRBJ2-3
V gene: TRBV3-1
CDR3 protein: TSSHRLRTGVADTDTQY

clone size: many
J gene: TRBJ2-1
V gene: TRBV20-1
CDR3 protein: SASSGTGGFNEQF

clone size: few
J gene: TRBJ2-7
V gene: TRBV27
CDR3 protein: ASSSEDGSYEQY

clone size: many
J gene: TRBJ2-7
V gene: TRBV12-3/TRBV12-4
CDR3 protein: ASSSLGPEQY

clone size: .
J gene: TRBJ1-2
V gene: TRBV10-3
CDR3 protein: AISVEGGGPTPTPYGYT

clone size: many
J gene: TRBJ1-2
V gene: TRBV7-9
CDR3 protein: ASSFGYDYGYT

clone size: many
J gene: TRBJ1-1
V gene: TRBV28
CDR3 protein: ASSSGPNTEAF

clone size: few
J gene: TRBJ1-5
V gene: TRBV11-2
CDR3 protein: ASSLGLTGSINQPQH

clone size: many
J gene: TRBJ1-6
V gene: TRBV6-6
CDR3 protein: ASSYLRQEYNSPLH

clone size: many
J gene: TRBJ1-5
V gene: TRBV12-3/TRBV12-4
CDR3 protein: ASSQGSYDQPQH

clone size: .
J gene: TRBJ1-2
V gene: TRBV9
CDR3 protein: ASSVRPDGRERDGYT

clone size: many
J gene: TRBJ2-5
V gene: TRBV7-2
CDR3 protein: ASSLGTWETQY

clone size: many
J gene: TRBJ1-1
V gene: TRBV7-9
CDR3 protein: ASSLFRGEWDTEAF

clone size: .
J gene: TRBJ1-1
V gene: TRBV3-1
CDR3 protein: ASSKSRLRSSEAF

clone size: many
J gene: TRBJ1-1
V gene: TRBV7-2
CDR3 protein: ASSPTGGDIDTEAF

clone size: many
J gene: TRBJ2-7
V gene: TRBV28
CDR3 protein: ASFSPYNGDSGRLEQY